What follows describes a single T cell receptor beta chain. What antigen it recognizes has not been identified. No base qualities exist here, and no much larger clone lies one base off it. The data were taken from a study of cytomegalovirus exposure and HLA in healthy donors (dated by TCRdb to 2016 to 2017). Some background on the complete study: According to a later analysis, the approximately 130 validation repertoires were produced on the same platform as the 700 or so repertoires of the first cohort. The study aimed to test whether signatures of past pathogen exposure could be identified by cataloging public T cell receptors. A separate validation cohort of 100 to 150 different subjects was used in addition to the 666-subject first cohort. High-throughput TCR immunosequencing, statistical association of individual TCRs with disease status, and machine learning were combined to predict cytomegalovirus infection status.

General findings and caveats noted by the study authors: Subsequent analysis determined that TCRs grouped into clusters in the first cohort also showed a tendency toward co-occurrence across the 130 or so validation repertoires, and 94% of cluster scores exceeded 0. The validation cohort had no HLA typing available for a later analysis, so co-occurrence within that cohort was assessed over all 110 or so repertoires. Most TCR sequences were seen in very few donors, while some public TCRs were found in many individuals. The study gave a list of some 150 TCR beta chains associated with cytomegalovirus. A few of the identified cytomegalovirus-associated TCR beta chains were confirmed in vitro to be specific for cytomegalovirus antigens. According to the authors, the approach could potentially be generalized to other disease states and immunological phenotypes. Cytomegalovirus status was reported to be diagnosed by the classifier with high specificity and sensitivity in both the original and validation cohorts.

The junction carries 13 bases between V and J, which are trimmed by 7 bases and 4 bases respectively. The germline V gene encodes CDR1 MDHEN and CDR2 SYDVKM. From cysteine to phenylalanine, the CDR3 is 13 amino acids long. Just CDR3 DNA is preserved here, 39 bases in frame from base 1. The library was built by means of the immunoSEQ multiplex PCR assay. Under the source paper's analysis protocol: A statistical classification framework was built for diagnosing cytomegalovirus status from the catalog of TCR beta chain sequences. Here the immuneACCESS table is served through TCRdb, limited to in-frame sequences with V and J called. Missing clones are a known gap in these copies; in checked studies unresolved V genes cover under half, and the rest lacks a known reason. D and trimming come from the DNA, and the V and J calls and clone size come from that table. The sample table lists about 110,000 clones, around nine tenths of them with a count of one. The ten largest clones add up to more than 2% of the sample.

Separate from the approximately 670-subject first cohort, the validation cohort of 120 subjects was the group to which the donors belonged. The sequencing input was PBMCs. Recombination connected TRBV28 to TRBJ1-2, with no D gene named confidently. This TCR was sampled from a young woman in good health and CMV-seronegative. The bases read TGTGCCAGCACCCCGGGAGGGATCTATGGCTACACCTTC. This encodes CASTPGGIYGYTF.